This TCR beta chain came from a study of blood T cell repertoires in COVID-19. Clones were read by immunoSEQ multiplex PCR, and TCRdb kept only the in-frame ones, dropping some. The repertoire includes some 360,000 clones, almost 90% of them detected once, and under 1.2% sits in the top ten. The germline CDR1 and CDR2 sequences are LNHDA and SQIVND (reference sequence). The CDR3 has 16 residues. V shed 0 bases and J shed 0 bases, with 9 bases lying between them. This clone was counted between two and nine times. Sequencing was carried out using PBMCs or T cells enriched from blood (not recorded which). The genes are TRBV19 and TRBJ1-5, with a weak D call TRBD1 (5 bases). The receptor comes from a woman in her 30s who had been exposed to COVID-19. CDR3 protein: CASSIDRAPSNQPQHF. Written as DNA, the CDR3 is TGTGCCAGTAGTATAGACAGGGCACCTAGCAATCAGCCCCAGCATTTT.